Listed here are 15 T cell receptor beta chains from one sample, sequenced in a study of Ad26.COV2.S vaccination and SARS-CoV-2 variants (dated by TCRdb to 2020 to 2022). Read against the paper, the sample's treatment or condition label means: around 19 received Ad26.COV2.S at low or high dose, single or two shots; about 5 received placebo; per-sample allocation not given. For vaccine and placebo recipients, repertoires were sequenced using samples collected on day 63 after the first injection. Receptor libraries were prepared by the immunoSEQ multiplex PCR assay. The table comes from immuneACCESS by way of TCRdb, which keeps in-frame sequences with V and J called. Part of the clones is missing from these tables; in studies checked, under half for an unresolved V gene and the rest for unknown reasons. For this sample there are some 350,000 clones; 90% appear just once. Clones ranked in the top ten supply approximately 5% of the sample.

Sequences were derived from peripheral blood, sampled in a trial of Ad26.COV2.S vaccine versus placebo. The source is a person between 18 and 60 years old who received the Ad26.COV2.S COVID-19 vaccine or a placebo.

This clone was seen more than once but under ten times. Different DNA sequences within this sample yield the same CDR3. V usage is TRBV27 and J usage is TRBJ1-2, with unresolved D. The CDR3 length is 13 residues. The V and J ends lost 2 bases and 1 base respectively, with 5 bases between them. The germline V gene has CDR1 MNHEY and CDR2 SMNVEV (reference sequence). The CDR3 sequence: CASSLRVNYGYTF. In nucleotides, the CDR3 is TGTGCCAGCAGTTTACGGGTTAACTATGGCTACACCTTC.

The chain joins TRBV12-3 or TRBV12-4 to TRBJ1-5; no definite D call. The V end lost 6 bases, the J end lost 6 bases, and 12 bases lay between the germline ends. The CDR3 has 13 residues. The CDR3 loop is CASSQDLAQPQHF. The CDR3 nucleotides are TGTGCCAGCAGCCAAGACTTAGCTCAGCCCCAGCATTTT.

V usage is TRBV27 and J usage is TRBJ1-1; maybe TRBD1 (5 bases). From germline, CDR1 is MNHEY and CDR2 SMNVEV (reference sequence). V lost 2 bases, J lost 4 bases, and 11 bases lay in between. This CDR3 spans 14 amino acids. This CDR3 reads CASSLMGHTTEAFF. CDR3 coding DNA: TGTGCCAGCAGTTTAATGGGGCATACCACTGAAGCTTTCTTT.

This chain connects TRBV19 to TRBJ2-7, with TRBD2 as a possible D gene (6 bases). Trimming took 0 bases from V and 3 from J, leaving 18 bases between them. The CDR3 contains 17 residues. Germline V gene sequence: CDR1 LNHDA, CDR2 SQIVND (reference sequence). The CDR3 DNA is TGTGCCAGTAGTATAGATTCGGAGGGAAACATTGACTACGAGCAGTACGTC. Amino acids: CASSIDSEGNIDYEQYV.

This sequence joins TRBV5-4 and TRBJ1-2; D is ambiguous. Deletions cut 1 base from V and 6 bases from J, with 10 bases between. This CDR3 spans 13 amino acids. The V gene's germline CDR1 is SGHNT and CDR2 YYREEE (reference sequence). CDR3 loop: CASSLQDPHGYTF. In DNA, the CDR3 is TGTGCCAGCAGCTTGCAGGACCCCCATGGCTACACCTTC.

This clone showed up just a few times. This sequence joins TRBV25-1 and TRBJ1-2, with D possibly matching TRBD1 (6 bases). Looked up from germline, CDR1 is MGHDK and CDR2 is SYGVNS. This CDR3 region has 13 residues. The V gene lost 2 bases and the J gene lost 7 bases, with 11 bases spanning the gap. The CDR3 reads CASSEGGAFGYTF. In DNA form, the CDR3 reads TGTGCCAGCAGTGAAGGGGGCGCCTTTGGCTACACCTTC.

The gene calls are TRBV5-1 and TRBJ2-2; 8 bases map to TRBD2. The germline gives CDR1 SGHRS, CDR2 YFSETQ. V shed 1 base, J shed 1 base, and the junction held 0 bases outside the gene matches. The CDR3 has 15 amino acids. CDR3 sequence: CASSLSGGNTGELFF. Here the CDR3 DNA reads TGCGCCAGCAGCTTGAGCGGGGGGAACACCGGGGAGCTGTTTTTT.

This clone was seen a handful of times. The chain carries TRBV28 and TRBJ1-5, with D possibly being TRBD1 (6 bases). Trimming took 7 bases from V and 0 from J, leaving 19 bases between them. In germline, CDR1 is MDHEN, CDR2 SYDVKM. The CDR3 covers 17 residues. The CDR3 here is CASNGRGATYSNQPQHF. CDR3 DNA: TGTGCCAGCAACGGAAGGGGGGCCACATATAGCAATCAGCCCCAGCATTTT.

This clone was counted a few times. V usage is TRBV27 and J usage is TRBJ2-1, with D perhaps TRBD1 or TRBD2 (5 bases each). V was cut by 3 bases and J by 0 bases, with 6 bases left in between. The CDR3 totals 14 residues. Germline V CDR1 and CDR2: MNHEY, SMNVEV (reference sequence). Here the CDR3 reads CASSFGGSYNEQFF. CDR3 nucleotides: TGTGCCAGCAGTTTTGGGGGCTCCTACAATGAGCAGTTCTTC.

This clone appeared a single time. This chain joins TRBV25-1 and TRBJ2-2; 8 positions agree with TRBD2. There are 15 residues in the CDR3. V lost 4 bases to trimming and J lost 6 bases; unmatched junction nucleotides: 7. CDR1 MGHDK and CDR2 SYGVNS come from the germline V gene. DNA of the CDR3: TGTGCCAGCAGTGTGAGACTAGCGACACCCGGGGAGCTGTTTTTT. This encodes CASSVRLATPGELFF.

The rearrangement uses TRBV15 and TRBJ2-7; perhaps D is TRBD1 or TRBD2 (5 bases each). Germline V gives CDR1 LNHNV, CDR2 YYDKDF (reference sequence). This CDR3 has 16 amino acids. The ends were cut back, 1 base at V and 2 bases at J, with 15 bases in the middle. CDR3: CATSRGPGTETYEQYF. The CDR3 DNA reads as TGTGCCACCAGCAGAGGTCCCGGGACGGAGACCTACGAGCAGTACTTC.

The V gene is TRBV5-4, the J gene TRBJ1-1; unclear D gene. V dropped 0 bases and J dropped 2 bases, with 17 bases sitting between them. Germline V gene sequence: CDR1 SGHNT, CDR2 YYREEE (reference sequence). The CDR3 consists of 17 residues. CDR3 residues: CASSLDSYMPQNTEAFF. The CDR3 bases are TGTGCCAGCAGCTTGGACTCTTACATGCCGCAAAACACTGAAGCTTTCTTT.

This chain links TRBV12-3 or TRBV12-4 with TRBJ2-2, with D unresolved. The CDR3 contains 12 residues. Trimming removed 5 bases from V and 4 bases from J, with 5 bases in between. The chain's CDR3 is CASSPITGELFF. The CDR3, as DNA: TGTGCCAGCAGTCCTATCACCGGGGAGCTGTTTTTT.

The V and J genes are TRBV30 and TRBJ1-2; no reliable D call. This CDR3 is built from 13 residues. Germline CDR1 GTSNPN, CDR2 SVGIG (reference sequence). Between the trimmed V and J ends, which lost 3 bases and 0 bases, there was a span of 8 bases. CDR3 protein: CAWSTRANYGYTF. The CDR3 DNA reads TGTGCCTGGAGCACGAGGGCTAACTATGGCTACACCTTC. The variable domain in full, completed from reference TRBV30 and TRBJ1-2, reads SQTIHQWPATLVQPVGSPLSLECTVEGTSNPNLYWYRQAAGRGLQLLFYSVGIGQISSEVPQNLSASRPQDRQFILSSKKLLLSDSGFYLCAWSTRANYGYTFGSGTRLTVV.

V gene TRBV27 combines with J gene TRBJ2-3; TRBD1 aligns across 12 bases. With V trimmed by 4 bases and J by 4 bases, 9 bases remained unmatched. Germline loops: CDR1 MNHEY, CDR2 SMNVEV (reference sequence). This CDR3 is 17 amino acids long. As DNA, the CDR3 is TGTGCCAGCAGTTCCGGGACAGGGGGCTATAGCGCAGATACGCAGTATTTT. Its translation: CASSSGTGGYSADTQYF.